These T cell receptor beta chains were read from a single sample in a study of T-cell reconstitution after alpha-beta-depleted transplantation in children. TCRdb reanalysed the PCR reads using MiXCR and keeps one entry per CDR3 protein. The sample yields around 680,000 distinct CDR3 sequences, about 15% seen once. The starting material was PBMCs from the stem cell graft donor, obtained from the stem cell graft. All receptors derive from a human donor who donated a stem cell graft to a child with acute myeloid leukemia. The CDR3 runs from the conserved cysteine through the conserved F or W. A D gene is named only where the DNA matches it firmly. Rows may omit the clone size; those that give it use once, few, many or a size class.

many	TRBJ1-6	TRBV20-1	TRBD1	CSATRDRDNSPLHF	TGCAGTGCTACCCGGGACAGAGATAATTCACCCCTCCACTTT
-	TRBJ2-1	TRBV20-1	TRBD1	CSADRGTGIDEQFF	TGCAGTGCGGACCGCGGGACAGGGATCGATGAGCAGTTCTTC
many	TRBJ1-6	TRBV7-6	-	CASSLSGGESPLHF	TGTGCCAGCAGCTTAAGCGGGGGCGAGTCACCCCTCCACTTT
many	TRBJ1-2	TRBV7-9	-	CASSLDDGYTF	TGTGCCAGCAGCTTAGATGACGGCTACACCTTC
-	TRBJ2-1	TRBV5-1	-	CASSKQQVNEQFF	TGCGCCAGCAGTAAACAGCAGGTTAATGAGCAGTTCTTC
-	TRBJ2-1	TRBV24-1	-	CATSDRGANNEQFF	TGTGCCACCAGTGATCGGGGGGCAAACAATGAGCAGTTCTTC
-	TRBJ2-3	TRBV7-2	TRBD2	CASSLAGAGTRDTQYF	TGTGCCAGCAGCTTAGCGGGAGCGGGGACCAGAGATACGCAGTATTTT
many	TRBJ2-3	TRBV20-1	TRBD2	CSESRPSGGTDTQYF	TGCAGTGAAAGCCGGCCTAGCGGGGGTACTGATACGCAGTATTTT
many	TRBJ1-3	TRBV5-6	-	CASSLGGVGNTIYF	TGTGCCAGCAGCTTGGGGGGTGTTGGAAACACCATATATTTT
many	TRBJ1-1	TRBV5-6	-	CASSESRHEAFF	TGTGCCAGCAGCGAGAGTCGGCATGAAGCTTTCTTT
many	TRBJ2-2	TRBV20-1	-	CSARRRENTGELFF	TGCAGTGCTAGGAGGAGGGAGAACACCGGGGAGCTGTTTTTT
few	TRBJ2-2	TRBV7-2	-	CASSNPGTGGELFF	TGTGCCAGCAGCAACCCGGGGACGGGCGGGGAGCTGTTTTTT
few	TRBJ2-3	TRBV7-2	-	CASSSPHTDTQYF	TGTGCCAGCAGCTCCCCGCACACAGATACGCAGTATTTT
few	TRBJ2-1	TRBV6-5	TRBD2	CASSYSPTSGGWNEQFF	TGTGCCAGCAGTTACTCGCCTACTAGCGGGGGTTGGAATGAGCAGTTCTTC
few	TRBJ2-5	TRBV6-1	-	CASKRGFQETQYF	TGTGCCAGCAAACGGGGTTTCCAAGAGACCCAGTACTTC
many	TRBJ2-2	TRBV27	-	CASRGGRNTGELFF	TGTGCCAGCCGGGGTGGACGGAACACCGGGGAGCTGTTTTTT
-	TRBJ2-3	TRBV20-1	-	CSARDMYRQGTDTQYF	TGCAGTGCTAGAGATATGTACAGGCAGGGGACAGATACGCAGTATTTT
few	TRBJ2-3	TRBV7-2	TRBD1	CASSFVTGASTDTQYF	TGTGCCAGCAGCTTCGTAACAGGGGCTAGCACAGATACGCAGTATTTT
few	TRBJ2-1	TRBV20-1	-	CSANERQSNEQFF	TGCAGTGCTAACGAGAGACAGTCCAATGAGCAGTTCTTC
few	TRBJ2-4	TRBV28	-	CASSLERPLNIQYF	TGTGCCAGCAGTTTAGAGAGGCCCTTAAACATTCAGTACTTC
many	TRBJ2-5	TRBV10-3	TRBD2	CATLGTSGEETQYF	TGTGCCACCCTAGGTACTAGCGGGGAGGAGACCCAGTACTTC
many	TRBJ2-7	TRBV20-1	-	CSARDAREFSYEQYF	TGCAGTGCTAGAGATGCGAGGGAATTCTCCTACGAGCAGTACTTC
-	TRBJ1-5	TRBV20-1	-	CSAYGQLNQPQHF	TGCAGTGCCTACGGACAGCTCAATCAGCCCCAGCATTTT
-	TRBJ2-7	TRBV4-1	TRBD2	CASSQILRGSYEQYF	TGCGCCAGCAGCCAAATTCTGCGGGGGTCCTACGAGCAGTACTTC
many	TRBJ2-1	TRBV29-1	-	CSVEGVSASGQFF	TGCAGCGTTGAAGGGGTTAGCGCCTCTGGGCAGTTCTTC
-	TRBJ2-3	TRBV27	TRBD1	CASSSHRGLTDTQYF	TGTGCCAGCAGTTCCCACAGGGGGCTAACAGATACGCAGTATTTT
many	TRBJ2-3	TRBV20-1	-	CSARTSLGTDTQYF	TGCAGTGCTAGGACTAGTTTGGGCACAGATACGCAGTATTTT
-	TRBJ1-4	TRBV20-1	TRBD1	CSAGQGADEKLFF	TGCAGTGCTGGACAGGGGGCCGATGAAAAACTGTTTTTT
-	TRBJ2-1	TRBV6-2/TRBV6-3	TRBD1	CASSTYRGEQFF	TGTGCCAGCAGTACCTACAGGGGGGAGCAGTTCTTC
-	TRBJ1-6	TRBV6-2/TRBV6-3	-	CASSYTAMALNSPLHF	TGTGCCAGCAGTTACACCGCCATGGCCCTCAATTCACCCCTCCACTTT
-	TRBJ2-3	TRBV20-1	-	CSASAGAIDTQYF	TGCAGTGCTAGCGCGGGGGCAATAGATACGCAGTATTTT
many	TRBJ1-3	TRBV29-1	TRBD1	CSVETGGDGNTIYF	TGCAGCGTTGAGACAGGGGGCGACGGAAACACCATATATTTT
-	TRBJ1-1	TRBV20-1	-	CSAPTPGIEAFF	TGCAGTGCTCCTACACCGGGGATAGAAGCTTTCTTT
many	TRBJ2-7	TRBV20-1	TRBD1	CSARDLKGGGYEQYF	TGCAGTGCTAGAGATTTGAAAGGGGGCGGCTACGAGCAGTACTTC
-	TRBJ2-3	TRBV24-1	-	CATSDSTEYTDTQYF	TGTGCCACCAGTGATTCAACGGAATACACAGATACGCAGTATTTT
few	TRBJ2-1	TRBV27	-	CASSPNRVEQFF	TGTGCCAGCAGTCCGAACAGGGTTGAGCAGTTCTTC
many	TRBJ2-2	TRBV12-3/TRBV12-4	-	CAFPGGTGELFF	TGTGCTTTCCCCGGGGGAACCGGGGAGCTGTTTTTT
few	TRBJ1-1	TRBV11-2	-	CASSSLGGSTEAFF	TGTGCCAGCAGCTCCTTGGGCGGGAGCACTGAAGCTTTCTTT
few	TRBJ2-1	TRBV11-2	TRBD1	CASSVDRGNEQFF	TGTGCCAGCAGCGTCGACAGGGGAAATGAGCAGTTCTTC
-	TRBJ2-1	TRBV18	TRBD2	CASSPLRSGGVSHNEQFF	TGTGCCAGCTCACCTCTAAGGAGCGGGGGTGTCTCCCACAATGAGCAGTTCTTC
-	TRBJ2-2	TRBV20-1	TRBD2	CCARALAGGSGELFF	TGCTGTGCTAGGGCCCTAGCGGGGGGGAGCGGGGAGCTGTTTTTT
few	TRBJ1-6	TRBV12-3/TRBV12-4	TRBD1	CASSLETGRNSPLHF	TGTGCCAGCAGTTTGGAGACAGGGCGTAATTCACCCCTCCACTTT
many	TRBJ2-2	TRBV20-1	TRBD1	CSASWTGDPSNTGELFF	TGCAGTGCTAGTTGGACAGGGGACCCCTCAAACACCGGGGAGCTGTTTTTT
-	TRBJ2-1	TRBV20-1	-	CSAPLGTGHNEQFF	TGCAGTGCACCTCTCGGGACTGGACACAATGAGCAGTTCTTC
many	TRBJ2-1	TRBV6-5	TRBD1	CASSWDRGPEQFF	TGTGCCAGCAGTTGGGACAGGGGGCCTGAGCAGTTCTTC
-	TRBJ1-2	TRBV7-9	-	CASSSRQTPNYGYTF	TGTGCCAGCAGCTCCCGCCAGACCCCGAACTATGGCTACACCTTC
-	TRBJ2-5	TRBV5-1	-	CASSSYREYQETQYF	TGCGCCAGCAGCAGTTACAGGGAGTACCAAGAGACCCAGTACTTC
many	TRBJ2-2	TRBV29-1	-	CSVIETGGGINTGELFF	TGCAGCGTGATCGAGACGGGTGGGGGGATTAACACCGGGGAGCTGTTTTTT
many	TRBJ2-2	TRBV12-3/TRBV12-4	-	CASGSGTGELFF	TGTGCCAGCGGGTCAGGCACCGGGGAGCTGTTTTTT
many	TRBJ2-3	TRBV20-1	-	CSARDSRTDTQYF	TGCAGTGCTAGAGATAGCCGCACAGATACGCAGTATTTT
-	TRBJ1-1	TRBV4-1	-	CASSQEGTLRTEAFF	TGCGCCAGCAGCCAAGAAGGGACCTTGAGGACTGAAGCTTTCTTT
many	TRBJ1-1	TRBV20-1	-	CSVSRGKDTEAFF	TGCAGTGTTTCAAGGGGAAAGGACACTGAAGCTTTCTTT
few	TRBJ2-3	TRBV6-5	-	CASRSRSYTQYF	TGTGCCAGCAGGTCCAGGTCTTATACGCAGTATTTT
once	TRBJ2-5	TRBV5-6	-	CASSLRAAGPTQYF	TGTGCCAGCAGCTTAAGAGCGGCCGGGCCGACCCAGTACTTC
few	TRBJ2-3	TRBV11-2	-	CASSPWDSSDTQYF	TGTGCCAGCAGCCCGTGGGACTCCTCAGATACGCAGTATTTT